The 10 T cell receptor beta chains listed next were all sequenced from one sample in a study of long-term antiretroviral therapy in people with HIV. The authors ran the immunoSEQ assay, v3.0, at survey level. The repertoire was sequenced with immunoSEQ multiplex PCR; TCRdb's copy has only in-frame clones and lacks some. This sample has roughly 39,000 clones; around nine tenths occur once, and the top ten carry almost 4%. This specimen was unsorted PBMCs, taken just before starting antiretroviral therapy. The receptors shown here come from a woman aged 18-29 years with HIV.

This rearrangement joins TRBV6-5 to TRBJ2-7, with D uncertain. This CDR3 is 13 amino acids long. The V end lost 6 bases, the J end lost 3 bases, and 12 bases lay between the germline ends. From germline, CDR1 is MNHEY and CDR2 SVGAGI. DNA for the CDR3: TGTGCCAGCAGCGCTGGGGTAGTCTACGAGCAGTACTTC. Encoded protein: CASSAGVVYEQYF.

V gene TRBV14 combines with J gene TRBJ1-6; D remains ambiguous. Germline V gives CDR1 SGHDN, CDR2 FVKESK. Deletions cut 4 bases from V and 7 bases from J, with 8 bases between. The CDR3 has 13 amino acids. The CDR3, as DNA: TGTGCCAGCAGCCTCAAGACAAATTCACCCCTCCACTTT. Translating it yields CASSLKTNSPLHF.

V usage is TRBV2 and J usage is TRBJ1-1; D gene unclear. V gave up 6 bases and J gave up 4 bases, with 15 bases separating them. Germline CDR1 reads SNHLY; CDR2 reads FYNNEI. The CDR3 is 14 residues long. As DNA, the CDR3 is TGTGCCAGCAGGGGTAACGGGGTAGGCACTGAAGCTTTCTTT. Its translation is CASRGNGVGTEAFF.

This chain connects TRBV27 to TRBJ2-3; D unresolved. Looked up from germline, CDR1 is MNHEY and CDR2 is SMNVEV (reference sequence). The CDR3 has 16 amino acids. V was trimmed by 4 bases and J by 5 bases, leaving 19 bases between them. The DNA for the CDR3 is TGTGCCAGCAGTTCGTCGAGGCTCTTTGGGAAAGATACGCAGTATTTT. Translated, it gives CASSSSRLFGKDTQYF.

The count of this clone is one. This chain uses TRBV7-2 with TRBJ2-7; tentative D call: TRBD2 (5 bases). CDR3 length: 15 amino acids. The germline V gene encodes CDR1 SGHTA and CDR2 FQGNSA. V shed 3 bases and J shed 1 base, with 13 bases lying between them. The CDR3 DNA reads as TGTGCCAGCAGCTTTGGGCGGGTAAAATCCTACGAGCAGTACTTC. Protein: CASSFGRVKSYEQYF.

The genes are TRBV7-9 and TRBJ2-1; 7 nucleotides match TRBD2. With 4 bases clipped from V and 0 bases from J, the junction kept 9 bases outside the gene matches. The CDR3 sequence is 17 residues long. The germline V gene encodes CDR1 SEHNR and CDR2 FQNEAQ (reference sequence). In DNA form, the CDR3 reads TGTGCCAGCAGCTCCGATAGCGGGCCGAGCTCCTACAATGAGCAGTTCTTC. Translated, it gives CASSSDSGPSSYNEQFF.

V usage is TRBV28 and J usage is TRBJ2-7, with 12 nucleotides matching TRBD1. With 7 bases clipped from V and 7 bases from J, the junction kept 8 bases outside the gene matches. The CDR3 is 14 residues long. Germline CDR1 reads MDHEN; CDR2 reads SYDVKM. The CDR3 DNA reads as TGTGCCAGCATTTCCGGGACAGGGGGCGGTGAGCAGTACTTC. The encoded protein is CASISGTGGGEQYF.

CDR3 DNA sequence: TGTGCCAGCAGTGAATATCTATCGGGCAGGGGAGGCACTGAAGCTTTCTTT. Its protein is CASSEYLSGRGGTEAFF. The chain uses TRBV25-1 and TRBJ1-1, with D possibly being TRBD1 (6 bases). Germline CDR1 reads MGHDK; CDR2 reads SYGVNS. This CDR3 region has 17 residues. The V gene lost 0 bases and the J gene lost 4 bases, with 18 bases spanning the gap.

V usage is TRBV4-3 and J usage is TRBJ1-2; D might be TRBD1 (5 bases). The CDR3 extends over 14 amino acids. The germline CDR1 and CDR2 sequences are LGHNA and YSLEER. Trimming removed 4 bases from V and 3 bases from J, with 12 bases in between. The CDR3 loop is CASSRRGEDYGYTF. The CDR3 nucleotides read TGCGCCAGCAGCCGACGGGGGGAGGACTATGGCTACACCTTC.

V is TRBV7-9 and J is TRBJ2-7, with TRBD1 identical over 9 bases. Germline CDR1 and CDR2: SEHNR and FQNEAQ (reference sequence). V shed 5 bases, J shed 3 bases, and the junction held 5 bases outside the gene matches. The CDR3 has 14 amino acids. The CDR3 bases are TGTGCCAGCAGCCATCGGGACAGGGACTACGAGCAGTACTTC. Its translation is CASSHRDRDYEQYF. The variable domain in full, with the rest retrieved from reference TRBV7-9 and TRBJ2-7, is DTGVSQNPRHKITKRGQNVTFRCDPISEHNRLYWYRQTLGQGPEFLTYFQNEAQLEKSRLLSDRFSAERPKGSFSTLEIQRTEQGDSAMYLCASSHRDRDYEQYFGPGTRLTVT.